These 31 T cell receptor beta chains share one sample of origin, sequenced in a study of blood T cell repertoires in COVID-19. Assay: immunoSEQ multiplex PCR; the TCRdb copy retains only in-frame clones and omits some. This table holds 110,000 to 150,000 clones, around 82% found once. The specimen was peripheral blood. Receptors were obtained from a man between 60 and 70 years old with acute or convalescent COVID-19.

The CDR3 here is CASSWAGVSTDTQYF. In DNA form, the CDR3 reads TGTGCCAGCAGTTGGGCCGGGGTATCCACAGATACGCAGTATTTT. The V call is TRBV2, the J call TRBJ2-3; possibly TRBD2 for D (5 bases). This CDR3 comprises 15 residues. Per the germline V gene, CDR1 is SNHLY and CDR2 is FYNNEI. The V and J ends lost 5 bases and 2 bases respectively, with 14 bases between them.

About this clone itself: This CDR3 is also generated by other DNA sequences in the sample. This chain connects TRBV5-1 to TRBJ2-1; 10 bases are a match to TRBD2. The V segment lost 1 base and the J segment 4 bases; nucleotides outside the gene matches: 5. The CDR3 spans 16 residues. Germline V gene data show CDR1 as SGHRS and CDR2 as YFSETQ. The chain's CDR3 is CASSLSTSGTYNEQFF. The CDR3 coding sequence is TGCGCCAGCAGCTTGTCAACTAGCGGGACTTACAATGAGCAGTTCTTC.

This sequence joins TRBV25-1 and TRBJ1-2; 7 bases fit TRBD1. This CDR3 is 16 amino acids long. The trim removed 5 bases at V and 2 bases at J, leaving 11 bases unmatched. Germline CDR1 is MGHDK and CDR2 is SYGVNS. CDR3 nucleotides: TGTGCCAGCAGTCCGACAGGGTGGGCTAGGAACTATGGCTACACCTTC. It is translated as CASSPTGWARNYGYTF.

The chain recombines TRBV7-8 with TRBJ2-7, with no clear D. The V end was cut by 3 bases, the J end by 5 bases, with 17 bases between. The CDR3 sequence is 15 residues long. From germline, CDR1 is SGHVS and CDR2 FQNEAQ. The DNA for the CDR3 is TGTGCCAGCAGCTTCGAAGGCGGTCCGAGGCACGAGCAGTACTTC. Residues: CASSFEGGPRHEQYF.

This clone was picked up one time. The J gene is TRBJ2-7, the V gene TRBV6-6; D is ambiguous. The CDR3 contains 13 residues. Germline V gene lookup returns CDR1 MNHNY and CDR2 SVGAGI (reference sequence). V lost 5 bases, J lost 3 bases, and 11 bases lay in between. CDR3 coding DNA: TGTGCCAGCAGTCCTATGACGGGCTACGAGCAGTACTTC. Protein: CASSPMTGYEQYF.

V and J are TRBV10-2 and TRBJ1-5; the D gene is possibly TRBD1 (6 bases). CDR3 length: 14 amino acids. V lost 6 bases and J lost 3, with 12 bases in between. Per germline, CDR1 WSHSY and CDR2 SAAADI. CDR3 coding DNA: TGCGCCAGCAGCCGGGACACCAACAATCAGCCCCAGCATTTT. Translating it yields CASSRDTNNQPQHF.

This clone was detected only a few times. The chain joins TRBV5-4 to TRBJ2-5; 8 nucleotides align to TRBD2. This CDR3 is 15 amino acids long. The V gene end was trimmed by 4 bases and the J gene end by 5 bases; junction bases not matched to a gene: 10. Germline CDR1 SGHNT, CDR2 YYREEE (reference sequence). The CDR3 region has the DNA TGTGCCAGCAGCCGGGAGGGACCCCTTGGGGAGACCCAGTACTTC. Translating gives CASSREGPLGETQYF.

The CDR3 DNA is TGTGCCAGCTCGCCTGGACTAGCGGGAGCCGGGGAGCTGTTTTTT. Its protein is CASSPGLAGAGELFF. V usage is TRBV18 and J usage is TRBJ2-2; 13 bases are a match to TRBD2. Germline lookup yields CDR1 KGHSH and CDR2 LQKENI. The length of the CDR3 is 15 residues. The V and J ends lost 6 bases and 6 bases, in that order; junction bases with no gene match: 4.

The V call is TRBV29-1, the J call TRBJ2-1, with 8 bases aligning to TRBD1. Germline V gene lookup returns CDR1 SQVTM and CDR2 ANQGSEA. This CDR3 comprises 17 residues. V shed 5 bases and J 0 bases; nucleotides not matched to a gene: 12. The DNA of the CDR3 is TGCAGCGTTTTCCAACAGGGGGTTGGGGTCTCCTACAATGAGCAGTTCTTC. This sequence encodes CSVFQQGVGVSYNEQFF.

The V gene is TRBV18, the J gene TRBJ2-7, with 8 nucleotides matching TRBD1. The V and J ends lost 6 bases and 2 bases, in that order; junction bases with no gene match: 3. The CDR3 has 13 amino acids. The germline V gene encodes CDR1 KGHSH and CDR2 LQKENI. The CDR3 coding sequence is TGTGCCAGCTCCGGGACAGGCACCTACGAGCAGTACTTC. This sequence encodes CASSGTGTYEQYF.

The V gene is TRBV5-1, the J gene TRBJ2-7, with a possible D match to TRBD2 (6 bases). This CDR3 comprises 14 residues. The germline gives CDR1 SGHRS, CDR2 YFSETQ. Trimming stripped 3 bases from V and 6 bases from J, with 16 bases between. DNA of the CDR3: TGCGCCAGCAGCTCGGGACTTAGCCGCCTCGAGCAGTACTTC. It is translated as CASSSGLSRLEQYF.

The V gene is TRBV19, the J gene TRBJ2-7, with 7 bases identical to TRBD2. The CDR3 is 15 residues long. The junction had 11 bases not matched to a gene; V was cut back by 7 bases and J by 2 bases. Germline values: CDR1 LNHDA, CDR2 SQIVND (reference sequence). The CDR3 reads CASKASRESAYEQYF. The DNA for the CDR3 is TGTGCCAGTAAGGCATCGCGGGAGTCGGCCTACGAGCAGTACTTC.

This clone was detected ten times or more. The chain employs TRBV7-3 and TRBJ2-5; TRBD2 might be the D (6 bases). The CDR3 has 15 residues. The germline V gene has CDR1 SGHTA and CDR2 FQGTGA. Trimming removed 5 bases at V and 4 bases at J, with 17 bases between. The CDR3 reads CASSQGLSWGETQYF. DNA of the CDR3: TGTGCCAGCAGCCAGGGACTTTCCTGGGGAGAGACCCAGTACTTC. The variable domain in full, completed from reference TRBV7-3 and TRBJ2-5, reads GAGVSQTPSNKVTEKGKYVELRCDPISGHTALYWYRQSLGQGPEFLIYFQGTGAADDSGLPNDRFFAVRPEGSVSTLKIQRTERGDSAVYLCASSQGLSWGETQYFGPGTRLLVL.

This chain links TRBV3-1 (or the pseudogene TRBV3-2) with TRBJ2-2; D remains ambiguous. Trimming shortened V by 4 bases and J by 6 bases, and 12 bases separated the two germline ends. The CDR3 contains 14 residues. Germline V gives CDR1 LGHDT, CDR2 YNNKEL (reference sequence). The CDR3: CASSLSPGPGELFF. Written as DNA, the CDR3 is TGTGCCAGCAGCCTCAGCCCAGGCCCCGGGGAGCTGTTTTTT.

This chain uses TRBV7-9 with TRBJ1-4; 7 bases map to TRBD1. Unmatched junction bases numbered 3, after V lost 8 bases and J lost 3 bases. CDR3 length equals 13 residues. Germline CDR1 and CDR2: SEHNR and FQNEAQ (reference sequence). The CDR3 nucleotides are TGTGCCAGCCGGGGACAGCCTAATGAAAAACTGTTTTTT. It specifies CASRGQPNEKLFF.

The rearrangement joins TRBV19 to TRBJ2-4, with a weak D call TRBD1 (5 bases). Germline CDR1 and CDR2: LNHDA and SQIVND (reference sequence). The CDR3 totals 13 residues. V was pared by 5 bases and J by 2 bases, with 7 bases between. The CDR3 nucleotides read TGTGCCAGTAGTCAGGGAACCAAAAACATTCAGTACTTC. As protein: CASSQGTKNIQYF.

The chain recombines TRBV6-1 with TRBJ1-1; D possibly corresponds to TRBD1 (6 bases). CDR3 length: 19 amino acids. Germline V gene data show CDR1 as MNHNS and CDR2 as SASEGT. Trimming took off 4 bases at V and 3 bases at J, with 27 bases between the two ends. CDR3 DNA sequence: TGTGCCAGCAGTGTGCATTGGGGACGCACTCTCCCAGGGGACACTGAAGCTTTCTTT. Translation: CASSVHWGRTLPGDTEAFF.

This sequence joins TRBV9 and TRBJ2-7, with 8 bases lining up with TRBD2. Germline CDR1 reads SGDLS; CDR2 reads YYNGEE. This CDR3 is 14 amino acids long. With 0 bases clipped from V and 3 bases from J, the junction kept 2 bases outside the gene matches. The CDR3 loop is CASSVASGSYEQYF. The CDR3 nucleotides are TGTGCCAGCAGCGTAGCAAGCGGGAGCTACGAGCAGTACTTC. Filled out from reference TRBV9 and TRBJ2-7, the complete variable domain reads DSGVTQTPKHLITATGQRVTLRCSPRSGDLSVYWYQQSLDQGLQFLIQYYNGEERAKGNILERFSAQQFPDLHSELNLSSLELGDSALYFCASSVASGSYEQYFGPGTRLTVT.

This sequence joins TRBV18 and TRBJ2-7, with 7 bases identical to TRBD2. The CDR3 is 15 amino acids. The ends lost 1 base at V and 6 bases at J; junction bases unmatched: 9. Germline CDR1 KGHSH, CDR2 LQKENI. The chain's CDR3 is CASSPRGSPGSEQYF. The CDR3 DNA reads TGTGCCAGCTCACCACGCGGGAGCCCAGGCAGCGAGCAGTACTTC.

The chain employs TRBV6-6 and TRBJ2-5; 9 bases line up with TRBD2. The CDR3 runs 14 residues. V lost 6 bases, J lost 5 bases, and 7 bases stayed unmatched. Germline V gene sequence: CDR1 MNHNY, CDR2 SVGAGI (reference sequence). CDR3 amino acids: CASRPGTSRETQYF. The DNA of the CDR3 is TGTGCCAGCAGGCCCGGGACTAGCAGGGAGACCCAGTACTTC.

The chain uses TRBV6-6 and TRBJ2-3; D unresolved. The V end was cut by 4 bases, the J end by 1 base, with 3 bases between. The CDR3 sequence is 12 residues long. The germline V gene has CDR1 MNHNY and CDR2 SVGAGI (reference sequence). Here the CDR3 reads CASSSGTDTQYF. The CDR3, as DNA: TGTGCCAGCAGTTCGGGCACAGATACGCAGTATTTT.

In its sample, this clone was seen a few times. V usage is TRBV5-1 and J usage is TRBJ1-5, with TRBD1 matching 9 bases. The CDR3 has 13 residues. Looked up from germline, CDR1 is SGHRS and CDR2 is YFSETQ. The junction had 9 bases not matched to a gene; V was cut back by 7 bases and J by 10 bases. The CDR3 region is CASRLTGGEPQHF. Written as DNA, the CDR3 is TGCGCCAGCCGATTGACAGGGGGGGAACCCCAGCATTTT. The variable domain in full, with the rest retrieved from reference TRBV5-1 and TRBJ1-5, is KAGVTQTPRYLIKTRGQQVTLSCSPISGHRSVSWYQQTPGQGLQFLFEYFSETQRNKGNFPGRFSGRQFSNSRSEMNVSTLELGDSALYLCASRLTGGEPQHFGDGTRLSIL.

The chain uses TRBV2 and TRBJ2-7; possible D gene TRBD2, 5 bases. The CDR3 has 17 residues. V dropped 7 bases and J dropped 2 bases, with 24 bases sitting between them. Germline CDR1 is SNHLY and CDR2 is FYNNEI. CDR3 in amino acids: CASIRRGVGFTPYEQYF. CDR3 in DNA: TGTGCCAGCATTCGCCGGGGAGTAGGGTTCACACCCTACGAGCAGTACTTC.

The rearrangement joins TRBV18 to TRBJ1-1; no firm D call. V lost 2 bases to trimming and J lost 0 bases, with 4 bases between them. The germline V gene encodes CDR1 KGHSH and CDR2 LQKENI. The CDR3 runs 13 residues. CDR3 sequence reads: CASSPEMNTEAFF. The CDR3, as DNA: TGTGCCAGCTCACCAGAGATGAACACTGAAGCTTTCTTT.

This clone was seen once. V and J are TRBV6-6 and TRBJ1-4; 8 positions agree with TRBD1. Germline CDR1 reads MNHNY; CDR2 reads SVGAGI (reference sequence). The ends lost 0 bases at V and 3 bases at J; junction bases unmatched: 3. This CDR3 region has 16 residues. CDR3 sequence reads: CASSYSLTGANEKLFF. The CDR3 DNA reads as TGTGCCAGCAGTTACTCCTTGACAGGGGCTAATGAAAAACTGTTTTTT.

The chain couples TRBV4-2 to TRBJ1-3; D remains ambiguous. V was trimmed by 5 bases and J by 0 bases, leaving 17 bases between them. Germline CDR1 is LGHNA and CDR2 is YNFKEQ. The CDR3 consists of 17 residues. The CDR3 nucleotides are TGTGCCAGCAGCACGCACCTACGGGTTCTCTCTGGAAACACCATATATTTT. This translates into CASSTHLRVLSGNTIYF.

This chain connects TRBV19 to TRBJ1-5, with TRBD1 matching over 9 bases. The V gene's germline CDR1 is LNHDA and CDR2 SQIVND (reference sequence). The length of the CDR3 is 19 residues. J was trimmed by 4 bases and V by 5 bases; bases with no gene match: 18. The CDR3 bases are TGTGCCAGTAGTCCGACGGGACAGGGATTATTATTACTAAATCAGCCCCAGCATTTT. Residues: CASSPTGQGLLLLNQPQHF.

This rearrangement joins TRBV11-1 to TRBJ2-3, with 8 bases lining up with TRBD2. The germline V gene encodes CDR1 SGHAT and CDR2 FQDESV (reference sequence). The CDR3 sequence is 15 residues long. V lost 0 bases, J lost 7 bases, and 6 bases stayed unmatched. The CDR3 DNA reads TGTGCCAGCAGCTTAGCGGTAGCTAGCGGGTATACGCAGTATTTT. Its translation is CASSLAVASGYTQYF. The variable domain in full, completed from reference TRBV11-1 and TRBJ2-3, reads EAEVAQSPRYKITEKSQAVAFWCDPISGHATLYWYRQILGQGPELLVQFQDESVVDDSQLPKDRFSAERLKGVDSTLKIQPAELGDSAMYLCASSLAVASGYTQYFGPGTRLTVL.

CDR3 residues: CASSFRGHHEQYF. DNA of the CDR3: TGTGCCAGCAGTTTCAGGGGCCACCACGAGCAGTACTTC. V is TRBV12-3 or TRBV12-4 and J is TRBJ2-7; D is perhaps TRBD1 (6 bases). Trimming stripped 3 bases from V and 5 bases from J, with 11 bases between. This CDR3 is built from 13 residues.

CDR3 nucleotides: TGTGCCAGTATCCCGACAGGGGGCAGCCAAAGTGAGCAGTTCTTC. Residues: CASIPTGGSQSEQFF. The chain uses TRBV19 and TRBJ2-1, with 10 bases identical to TRBD1. CDR3 length equals 15 residues. V lost 7 bases, J lost 9 bases, and 12 bases stayed unmatched. The germline gives CDR1 LNHDA, CDR2 SQIVND (reference sequence).

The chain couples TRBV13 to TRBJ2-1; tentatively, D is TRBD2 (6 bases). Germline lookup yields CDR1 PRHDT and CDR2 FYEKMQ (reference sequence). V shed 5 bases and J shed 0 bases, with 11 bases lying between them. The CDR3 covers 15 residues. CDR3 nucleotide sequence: TGTGCCAGCAGCCCCTCTAGCGCCTCCTACAATGAGCAGTTCTTC. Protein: CASSPSSASYNEQFF.